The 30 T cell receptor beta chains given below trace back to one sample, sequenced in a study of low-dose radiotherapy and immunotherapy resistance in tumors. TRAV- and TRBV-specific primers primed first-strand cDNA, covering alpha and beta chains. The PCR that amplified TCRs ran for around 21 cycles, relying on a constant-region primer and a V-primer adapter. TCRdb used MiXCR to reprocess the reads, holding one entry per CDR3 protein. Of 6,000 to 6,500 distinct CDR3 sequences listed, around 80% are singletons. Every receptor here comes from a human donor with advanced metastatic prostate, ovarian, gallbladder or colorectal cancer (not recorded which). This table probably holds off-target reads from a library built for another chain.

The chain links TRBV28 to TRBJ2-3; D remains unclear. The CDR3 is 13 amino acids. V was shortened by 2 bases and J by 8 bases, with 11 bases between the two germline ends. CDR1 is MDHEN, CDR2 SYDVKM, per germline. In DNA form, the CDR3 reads TGTGCCAGCAGTTTAGCGTCGAAGAGTACGCAGTATTTT. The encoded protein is CASSLASKSTQYF.

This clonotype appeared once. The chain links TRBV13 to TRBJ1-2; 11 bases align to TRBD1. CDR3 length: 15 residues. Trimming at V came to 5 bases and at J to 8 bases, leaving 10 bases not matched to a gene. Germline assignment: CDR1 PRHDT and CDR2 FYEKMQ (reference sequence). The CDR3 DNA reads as TGTGCCAGCAGCAGTGGACAGGGGGCGGTTGGGGGCTACACCTTC. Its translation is CASSSGQGAVGGYTF.

CDR3 residues: CASWGQGGYNEQFF. In nucleotides, the CDR3 is TGTGCCAGCTGGGGACAGGGAGGCTACAATGAGCAGTTCTTC. The V call is TRBV6-6, the J call TRBJ2-1, with TRBD1 matching 9 bases. CDR3 length: 14 amino acids. V lost 8 bases, J lost 3 bases, and 5 bases stayed unmatched. In germline, CDR1 is MNHNY, CDR2 SVGAGI (reference sequence).

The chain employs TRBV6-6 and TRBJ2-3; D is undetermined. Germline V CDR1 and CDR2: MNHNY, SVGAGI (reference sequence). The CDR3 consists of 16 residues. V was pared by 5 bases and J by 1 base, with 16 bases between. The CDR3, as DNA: TGTGCCAGCAGTATTAGCTTGCGAGGTGGCACAGATACGCAGTATTTT. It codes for CASSISLRGGTDTQYF.

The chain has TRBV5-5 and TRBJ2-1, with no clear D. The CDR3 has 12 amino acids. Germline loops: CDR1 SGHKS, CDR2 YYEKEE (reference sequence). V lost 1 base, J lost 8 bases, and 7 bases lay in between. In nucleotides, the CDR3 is TGTGCCAGCAGCTTGATTTTCGATGAGCAGTTCTTC. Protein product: CASSLIFDEQFF.

The CDR3 bases are TGTGCCAGCAGTCCACTACCGCGGCCCTGGAGCGAGCAGTACTTC. It yields the protein CASSPLPRPWSEQYF. This rearrangement joins TRBV28 to TRBJ2-7, with D unclear. With 5 bases removed from V and 6 bases from J, the gap between germline ends came to 20 bases. Germline V gene lookup returns CDR1 MDHEN and CDR2 SYDVKM. CDR3 length: 15 amino acids. The full variable domain, rest sourced from reference TRBV28 and TRBJ2-7, is DVKVTQSSRYLVKRTGEKVFLECVQDMDHENMFWYRQDPGLGLRLIYFSYDVKMKEKGDIPEGYSVSREKKERFSLILESASTNQTSMYLCASSPLPRPWSEQYFGPGTRLTVT.

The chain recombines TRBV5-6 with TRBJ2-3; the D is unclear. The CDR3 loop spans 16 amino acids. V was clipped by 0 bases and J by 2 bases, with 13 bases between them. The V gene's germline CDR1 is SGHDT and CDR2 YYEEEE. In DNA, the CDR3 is TGTGCCAGCAGCTTGGGAGAAGTATTAGTCACAGATACGCAGTATTTT. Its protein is CASSLGEVLVTDTQYF.

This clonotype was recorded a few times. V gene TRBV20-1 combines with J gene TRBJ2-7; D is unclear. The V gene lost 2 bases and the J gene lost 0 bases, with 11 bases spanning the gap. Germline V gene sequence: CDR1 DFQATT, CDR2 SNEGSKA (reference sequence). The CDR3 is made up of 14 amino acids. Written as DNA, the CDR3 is TGCAGTGCTAGAACTGCCGATACCTCCTACGAGCAGTACTTC. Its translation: CSARTADTSYEQYF.

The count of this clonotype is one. The CDR3 region has the DNA TGTGCCACCGGCACTAGGCGGTCGGATGAGCAGTTCTTC. Amino acids: CATGTRRSDEQFF. This chain uses TRBV15 with TRBJ2-1, with D perhaps matching TRBD2 (5 bases). The CDR3 length is 13 residues. V was cut by 8 bases and J by 8 bases, with 16 bases left in between. CDR1 and CDR2 from the germline V gene are LNHNV and YYDKDF (reference sequence).

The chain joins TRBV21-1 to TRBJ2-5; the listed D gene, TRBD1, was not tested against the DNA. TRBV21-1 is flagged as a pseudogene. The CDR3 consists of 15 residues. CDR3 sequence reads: CASSKKGALGETQYF. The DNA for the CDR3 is TGTGCCAGCAGCAAGAAGGGGGCGCTTGGGGAGACCCAGTACTTC.

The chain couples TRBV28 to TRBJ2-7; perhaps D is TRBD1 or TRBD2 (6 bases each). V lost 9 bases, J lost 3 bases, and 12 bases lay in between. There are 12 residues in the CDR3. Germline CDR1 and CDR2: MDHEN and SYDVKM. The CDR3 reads CASRGPGYEQYF. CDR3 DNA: TGTGCCAGTCGGGGGCCCGGCTACGAGCAGTACTTC.

The DNA for the CDR3 is TGTGCCAGCAGAGCTAACAGGGACCTTACCGGGGAGCTGTTTTTT. This sequence encodes CASRANRDLTGELFF. The chain employs TRBV6-5 and TRBJ2-2; a weak D match, TRBD1 (6 bases). Germline-derived CDR1 and CDR2 are MNHEY and SVGAGI. Trimming took 6 bases from V and 5 from J, leaving 16 bases between them. There are 15 residues in the CDR3.

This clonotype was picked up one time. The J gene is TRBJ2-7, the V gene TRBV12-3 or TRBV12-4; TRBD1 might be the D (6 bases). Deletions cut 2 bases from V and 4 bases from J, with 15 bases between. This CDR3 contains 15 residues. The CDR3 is CASSLTGQSSYEQYF. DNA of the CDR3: TGTGCCAGCAGTTTAACAGGGCAGTCGTCTTACGAGCAGTACTTC.

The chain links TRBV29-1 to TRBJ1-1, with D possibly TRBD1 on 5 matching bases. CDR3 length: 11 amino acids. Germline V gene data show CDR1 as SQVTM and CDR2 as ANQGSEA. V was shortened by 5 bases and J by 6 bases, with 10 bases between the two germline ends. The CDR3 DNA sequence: TGCAGCGTTATGCGGGGCCCTGAAGCTTTCTTT. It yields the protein CSVMRGPEAFF.

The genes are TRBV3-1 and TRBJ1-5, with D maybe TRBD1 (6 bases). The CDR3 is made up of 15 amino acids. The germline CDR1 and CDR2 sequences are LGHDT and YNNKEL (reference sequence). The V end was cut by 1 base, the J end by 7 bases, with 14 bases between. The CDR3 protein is CASSQGGGAKQPQHF. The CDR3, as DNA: TGTGCCAGCAGCCAAGGGGGGGGGGCGAAACAGCCCCAGCATTTT.

The CDR3 nucleotides are TGTGCCAGCAGTTGGGAAGTCGCGATGAACACTGAAGCTTTCTTT. The encoded protein is CASSWEVAMNTEAFF. This chain uses TRBV28 with TRBJ1-1; D gene ambiguous. Trimming stripped 4 bases from V and 0 bases from J, with 12 bases between. In germline, CDR1 is MDHEN, CDR2 SYDVKM. There are 15 residues in the CDR3. Complete variable domain (other parts from reference TRBV28 and TRBJ1-1): DVKVTQSSRYLVKRTGEKVFLECVQDMDHENMFWYRQDPGLGLRLIYFSYDVKMKEKGDIPEGYSVSREKKERFSLILESASTNQTSMYLCASSWEVAMNTEAFFGQGTRLTVV.

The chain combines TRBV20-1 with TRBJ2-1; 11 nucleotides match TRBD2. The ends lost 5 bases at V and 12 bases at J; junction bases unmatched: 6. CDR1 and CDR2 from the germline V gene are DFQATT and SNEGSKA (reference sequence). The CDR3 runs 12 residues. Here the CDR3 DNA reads TGCAGTGCTCAAGCCCTAGCGGGGGGGCAGTTCTTC. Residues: CSAQALAGGQFF.

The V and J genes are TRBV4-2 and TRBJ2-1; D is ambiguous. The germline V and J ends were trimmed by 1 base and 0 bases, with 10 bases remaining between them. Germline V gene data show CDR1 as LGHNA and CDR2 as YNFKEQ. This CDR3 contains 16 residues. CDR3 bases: TGTGCCAGCAGCCAAGTATCGGCTAGCTCCTACAATGAGCAGTTCTTC. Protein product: CASSQVSASSYNEQFF.

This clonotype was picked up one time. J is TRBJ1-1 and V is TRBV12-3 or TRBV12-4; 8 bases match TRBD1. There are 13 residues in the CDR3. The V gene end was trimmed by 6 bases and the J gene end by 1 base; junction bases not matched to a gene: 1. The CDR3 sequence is CASRGTGNTEAFF. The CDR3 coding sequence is TGTGCCAGCAGAGGGACAGGGAACACTGAAGCTTTCTTT.

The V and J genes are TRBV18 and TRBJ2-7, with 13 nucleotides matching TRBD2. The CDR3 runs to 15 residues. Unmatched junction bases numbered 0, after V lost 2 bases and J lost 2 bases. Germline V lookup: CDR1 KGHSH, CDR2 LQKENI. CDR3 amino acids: CASSPTSGGAYEQYF. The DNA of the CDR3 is TGTGCCAGCTCACCAACTAGCGGGGGGGCCTACGAGCAGTACTTC. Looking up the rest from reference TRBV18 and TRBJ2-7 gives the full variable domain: NAGVMQNPRHLVRRRGQEARLRCSPMKGHSHVYWYRQLPEEGLKFMVYLQKENIIDESGMPKERFSAEFPKEGPSILRIQQVVRGDSAAYFCASSPTSGGAYEQYFGPGTRLTVT.

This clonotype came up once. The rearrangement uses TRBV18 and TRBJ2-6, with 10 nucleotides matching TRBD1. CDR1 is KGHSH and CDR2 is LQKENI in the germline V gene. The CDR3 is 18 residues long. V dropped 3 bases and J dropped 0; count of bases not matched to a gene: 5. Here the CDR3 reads CASSPGQGESSGANVLTF. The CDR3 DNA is TGTGCCAGCTCACCTGGACAGGGGGAGAGCTCTGGGGCCAACGTCCTGACTTTC.

CDR3 coding DNA: TGTGCCAGCAGTTTTCGTGGGCAGGGAAACACCATATATTTT. It specifies CASSFRGQGNTIYF. The V gene is TRBV27, the J gene TRBJ1-3; D gene ambiguous. The CDR3 runs to 14 residues. Trimming took 3 bases from V and 4 from J, leaving 10 bases between them. Germline CDR1 is MNHEY and CDR2 is SMNVEV (reference sequence).

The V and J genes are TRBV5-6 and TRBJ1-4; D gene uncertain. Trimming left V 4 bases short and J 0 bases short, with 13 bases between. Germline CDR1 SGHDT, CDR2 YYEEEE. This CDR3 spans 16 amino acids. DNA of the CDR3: TGTGCCAGCAGCCCAGACGGCGGTTCAACTAATGAAAAACTGTTTTTT. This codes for CASSPDGGSTNEKLFF.

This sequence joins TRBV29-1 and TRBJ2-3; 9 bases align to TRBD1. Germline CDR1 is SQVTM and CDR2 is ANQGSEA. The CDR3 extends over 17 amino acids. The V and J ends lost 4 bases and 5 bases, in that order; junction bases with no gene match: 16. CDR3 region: CSVAGTGITSAQDTQYF. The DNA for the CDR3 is TGCAGCGTTGCCGGGACAGGGATTACTAGCGCGCAAGATACGCAGTATTTT.

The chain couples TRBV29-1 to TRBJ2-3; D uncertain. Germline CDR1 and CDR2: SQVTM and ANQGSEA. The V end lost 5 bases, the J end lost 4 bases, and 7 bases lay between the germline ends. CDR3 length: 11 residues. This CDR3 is CSVLSADTQYF. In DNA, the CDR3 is TGCAGCGTTCTCTCCGCAGATACGCAGTATTTT.

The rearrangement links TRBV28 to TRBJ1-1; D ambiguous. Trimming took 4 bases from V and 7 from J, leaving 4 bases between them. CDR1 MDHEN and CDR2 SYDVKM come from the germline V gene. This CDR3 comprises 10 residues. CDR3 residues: CASSSYEAFF. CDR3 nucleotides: TGTGCCAGCAGTTCGTATGAAGCTTTCTTT.

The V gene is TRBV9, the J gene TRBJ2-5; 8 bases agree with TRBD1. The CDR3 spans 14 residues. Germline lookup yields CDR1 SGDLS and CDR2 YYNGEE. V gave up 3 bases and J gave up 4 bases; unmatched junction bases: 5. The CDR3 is CASSARDRRETQYF. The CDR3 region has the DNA TGTGCCAGCAGCGCACGGGACAGGAGAGAGACCCAGTACTTC.

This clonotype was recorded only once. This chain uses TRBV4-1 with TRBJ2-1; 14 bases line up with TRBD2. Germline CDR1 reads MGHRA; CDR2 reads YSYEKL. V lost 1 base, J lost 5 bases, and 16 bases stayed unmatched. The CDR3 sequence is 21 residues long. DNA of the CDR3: TGCGCCAGCAGCCAAGTATTTGTGCCGACTAGCGGGGGGGCTGGTCACAATGAGCAGTTCTTC. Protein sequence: CASSQVFVPTSGGAGHNEQFF.

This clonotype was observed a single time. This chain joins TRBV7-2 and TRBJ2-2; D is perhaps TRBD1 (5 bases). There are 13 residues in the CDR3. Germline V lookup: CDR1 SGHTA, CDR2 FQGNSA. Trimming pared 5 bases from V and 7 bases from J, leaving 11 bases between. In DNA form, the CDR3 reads TGTGCCAGCAGCCCCCAGGGAAACGGGGAGCTGTTTTTT. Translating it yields CASSPQGNGELFF.

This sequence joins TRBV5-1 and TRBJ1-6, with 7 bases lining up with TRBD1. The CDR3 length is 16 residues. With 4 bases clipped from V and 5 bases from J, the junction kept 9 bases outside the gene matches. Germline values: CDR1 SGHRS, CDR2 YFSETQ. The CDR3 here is CASSVLGTDNNSPLHF. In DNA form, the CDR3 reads TGCGCCAGCAGCGTCTTGGGGACAGATAATAATTCACCCCTCCACTTT.